Listed here is a single TCR beta chain. Antigen specificity is unknown. This sample is part of a study of vaccination effects on CD4 cells after COVID-19. Study-level information: Everyone in the study got two shots of either the BNT162b2 or mRNA-1273 vaccine.

Prior to sequencing, the ViraFEST assay stimulated PBMC with viral peptide pools, which expanded the antigen-specific CD4+ T cells. After roughly 10 days in culture, the CD4+ T cells were isolated. Absence of prior SARS-CoV-2 infection characterized the vaccine recipients, who showed negative nucleocapsid antibodies. A few million PBMC per well received about 9.6 IU/ml IL-2 and 8 to 10 ug/ml peptides in culture. Method: immunoSEQ multiplex PCR; TCRdb's copy keeps in-frame clones and lacks some. The table records some 69,000 clones, around 69% of them present only once. Sequenced material: CD4+ T cells from PBMCs cultured with HCoV-NL63 spike peptides, taken before COVID-19 vaccination. The clonotype originates from a human donor who received a COVID-19 vaccine.

The CDR3 spells CASQGNTEAFF. The CDR3 DNA follows: TGTGCCAGCCAGGGGAACACTGAAGCTTTCTTT. The V and J genes are TRBV18 and TRBJ1-1, with a tentative D call TRBD1 (5 bases). CDR1 is KGHSH and CDR2 is LQKENI in the germline V gene. Trimming took 8 bases from V and 1 from J, leaving 5 bases between them. The CDR3 runs to 11 residues.